This TCR beta chain was identified during a study of blood T cell repertoires in COVID-19. CDR1 GTSNPN and CDR2 SVGIG come from the germline V gene (reference sequence). With 4 bases removed from V and 6 bases from J, the gap between germline ends came to 12 bases. The CDR3 covers 12 residues. Using immunoSEQ multiplex PCR, the repertoire was profiled, and TCRdb retains in-frame clones only, with some absent. The sample lists over 300,000 clones; roughly 85% were seen once. Participants reported their clinical history, and cohort assignment relied on those reports. The genes are TRBV30 and TRBJ1-2; perhaps TRBD1 as D (5 bases). The sample was PBMCs or T cells enriched from blood (not recorded which). The TCR sequence derives from a woman aged 30 to 39 who had recovered from COVID-19. CDR3 DNA: TGTGCCTGGAACCCGGGAGGGGATGGCTACACCTTC. This translates into CAWNPGGDGYTF.